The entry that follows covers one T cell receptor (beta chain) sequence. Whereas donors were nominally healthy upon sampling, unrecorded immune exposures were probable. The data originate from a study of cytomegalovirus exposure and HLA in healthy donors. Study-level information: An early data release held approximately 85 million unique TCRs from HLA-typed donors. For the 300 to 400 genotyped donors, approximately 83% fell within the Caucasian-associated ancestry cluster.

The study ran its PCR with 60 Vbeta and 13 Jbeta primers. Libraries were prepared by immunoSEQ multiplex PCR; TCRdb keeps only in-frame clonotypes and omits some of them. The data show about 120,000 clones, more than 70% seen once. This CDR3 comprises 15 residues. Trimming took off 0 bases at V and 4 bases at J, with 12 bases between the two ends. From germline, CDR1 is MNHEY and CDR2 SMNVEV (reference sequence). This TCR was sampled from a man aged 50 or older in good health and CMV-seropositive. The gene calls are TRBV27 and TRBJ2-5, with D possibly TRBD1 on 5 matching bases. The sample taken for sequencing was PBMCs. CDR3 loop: CASSLSPRARETQYF. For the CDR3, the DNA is TGTGCCAGCAGTTTATCTCCCAGGGCTCGAGAGACCCAGTACTTC.